This TCR beta chain was profiled in a study of blood T cells in healthy people across ages. Points from the study as a whole: Long-lived donors carried more naive CD4+ cells and greater diversity than aged donors.

The CDR3 sequence is 15 residues long. The V end was cut by 0 bases, the J end by 3 bases, with 12 bases between. No fewer than 5 micrograms of total RNA were isolated from every sample. As for this clonotype: The antigen remains unidentified.

A J-beta primer mix and a sample-barcoded 5' primer were used in a second PCR of roughly 6 to 11 cycles. MiXCR, run by TCRdb on the 5' RACE reads, gives a single entry per CDR3 protein. The table shows about 640,000 distinct CDR3 sequences, with about 54% occurring only once. The TCR was taken from a man aged 55-75 years in good health. The sample taken for sequencing was blood. The chain employs TRBV12-3 or TRBV12-4 and TRBJ2-7; a possible D gene is TRBD1 (6 bases). The CDR3 spells CASSLAAQGNYEQYF. The CDR3, as DNA: TGTGCCAGCAGTTTAGCGGCGCAGGGGAACTACGAGCAGTACTTC.